The 5 T cell receptor beta chains below come from one sample, sequenced in a study of blood T cell repertoires in COVID-19. Sequencing used immunoSEQ multiplex PCR; TCRdb keeps in-frame clones, though not all of them. The table records 220,000 or so clones, roughly 84% of them present only once. What was sequenced was PBMCs or T cells enriched from blood (not recorded which). These receptors all come from a middle-aged woman who had recovered from COVID-19.

The chain links TRBV27 to TRBJ1-2; 7 positions match TRBD1. V shed 3 bases, J shed 5 bases, and the junction held 18 bases outside the gene matches. Germline V CDR1 and CDR2: MNHEY, SMNVEV (reference sequence). There are 18 residues in the CDR3. The CDR3, as DNA: TGTGCCAGCAGTTTGGGGGTACTTGGGACAGACGTTCCTTATGGCTACACCTTC. Translated, it gives CASSLGVLGTDVPYGYTF.

The chain has TRBV29-1 and TRBJ1-2, with 7 positions matching TRBD1. Germline trimming cut 4 bases from V and 3 bases from J; bases unmatched to any gene: 8. The germline CDR1 and CDR2 sequences are SQVTM and ANQGSEA. The length of the CDR3 is 14 residues. The CDR3 sequence is CSVADREVHYGYTF. The CDR3 DNA follows: TGCAGCGTTGCCGACAGGGAGGTGCACTATGGCTACACCTTC.

The CDR3 DNA reads as TGTGCCAGCAGCTATTACGACAGAGAGACCCAGTACTTC. This translates into CASSYYDRETQYF. The chain is built from TRBV5-8 and TRBJ2-5, with D tentatively TRBD1 (5 bases). Deletions cut 3 bases from V and 4 bases from J, with 10 bases between. CDR3 length: 13 residues. From germline, CDR1 is SGHTS and CDR2 YDEGEE.

This clone was observed a handful of times. This chain links TRBV28 with TRBJ1-2; TRBD1 aligns across 7 bases. Germline values: CDR1 MDHEN, CDR2 SYDVKM. The CDR3 totals 13 residues. Germline trimming cut 6 bases from V and 5 bases from J; bases unmatched to any gene: 6. The CDR3 loop is CASRGTVGYGYTF. In DNA form, the CDR3 reads TGTGCCAGCAGGGGGACAGTTGGTTATGGCTACACCTTC.

This sequence joins TRBV19 and TRBJ2-5, with 8 bases identical to TRBD2. This CDR3 has 16 residues. CDR1 and CDR2 from the germline V gene are LNHDA and SQIVND (reference sequence). The V and J ends lost 3 bases and 4 bases, in that order; junction bases with no gene match: 10. In nucleotides, the CDR3 is TGTGCCAGTAGTATCGGCGGGGGGCAGTCAAGAGAGACCCAGTACTTC. This gives the protein CASSIGGGQSRETQYF. Combining the CDR3 with reference TRBV19 and TRBJ2-5 gives the whole variable domain DGGITQSPKYLFRKEGQNVTLSCEQNLNHDAMYWYRQDPGQGLRLIYYSQIVNDFQKGDIAEGYSVSREKKESFPLTVTSAQKNPTAFYLCASSIGGGQSRETQYFGPGTRLLVL.